This T cell receptor beta chain appears in the sequencing data of a study of T cell responses to AZD1222 COVID-19 vaccine. Overall study: Second doses at about 4 or about 12 weeks were pooled. General observations from the study: After the peak T cell response, and only then, were repertoires sampled.

The assay was immunoSEQ multiplex PCR, and TCRdb's table has in-frame clones only and misses some. Among more than 100,000 clones listed, around 86% were seen once. CDR1 is KGHDR and CDR2 is SFDVKD in the germline V gene. The CDR3 contains 12 residues. The V end was cut by 9 bases, the J end by 6 bases, with 11 bases between. Details on this clone: What it recognizes is unknown.

The chain joins TRBV24-1 to TRBJ2-1, with D possibly matching TRBD1 (5 bases). This specimen was peripheral blood, taken on day 0 of AZD1222 vaccination. This receptor was taken from an adult in good health. The CDR3 sequence is CATGQGANEQFF. The CDR3 DNA sequence: TGTGCCACCGGGCAGGGTGCCAATGAGCAGTTCTTC.